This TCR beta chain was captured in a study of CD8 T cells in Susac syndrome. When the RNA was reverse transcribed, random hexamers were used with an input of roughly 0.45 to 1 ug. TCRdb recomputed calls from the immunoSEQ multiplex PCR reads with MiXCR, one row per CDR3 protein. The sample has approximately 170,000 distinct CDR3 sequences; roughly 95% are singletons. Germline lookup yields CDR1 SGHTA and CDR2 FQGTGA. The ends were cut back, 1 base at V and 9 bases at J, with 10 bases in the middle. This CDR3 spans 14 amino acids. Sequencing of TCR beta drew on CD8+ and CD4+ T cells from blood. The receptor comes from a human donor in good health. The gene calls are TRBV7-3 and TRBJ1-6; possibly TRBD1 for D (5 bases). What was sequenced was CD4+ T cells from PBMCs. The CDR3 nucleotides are TGTGCCAGCAGCTTAAGACGCCAGGGTTCACCCCTCCACTTT. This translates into CASSLRRQGSPLHF.